Many counts were recorded for the clone carrying this TCR beta chain. Its target is unknown. MiXCR was run by TCRdb on the 5' RACE reads, yielding one entry per CDR3 protein. Of more than 650,000 distinct CDR3 sequences listed, 5.5% to 7.5% are singletons. This sample was included in a study of identical twins. Findings and limits, study-wide: The study found that models underestimated out-of-frame TCR alpha sharing in monozygotic twins. Less excess twin sharing appeared in beta out-of-frame sequences.

The clonotype was recovered from a man aged 18-30 years in good health. What was sequenced was naive T cells sorted from blood.

DNA for the CDR3: TGTGCCAGCAGAGGTCTGGGACTAGCGGGAGATTTGGGCAATGAGCAGTTCTTC. This codes for CASRGLGLAGDLGNEQFF. This chain joins TRBV6-5 and TRBJ2-1, with TRBD2 matching over 14 bases. Germline lookup yields CDR1 MNHEY and CDR2 SVGAGI. The CDR3 spans 18 residues. V shed 6 bases, J shed 6 bases, and the junction held 13 bases outside the gene matches.